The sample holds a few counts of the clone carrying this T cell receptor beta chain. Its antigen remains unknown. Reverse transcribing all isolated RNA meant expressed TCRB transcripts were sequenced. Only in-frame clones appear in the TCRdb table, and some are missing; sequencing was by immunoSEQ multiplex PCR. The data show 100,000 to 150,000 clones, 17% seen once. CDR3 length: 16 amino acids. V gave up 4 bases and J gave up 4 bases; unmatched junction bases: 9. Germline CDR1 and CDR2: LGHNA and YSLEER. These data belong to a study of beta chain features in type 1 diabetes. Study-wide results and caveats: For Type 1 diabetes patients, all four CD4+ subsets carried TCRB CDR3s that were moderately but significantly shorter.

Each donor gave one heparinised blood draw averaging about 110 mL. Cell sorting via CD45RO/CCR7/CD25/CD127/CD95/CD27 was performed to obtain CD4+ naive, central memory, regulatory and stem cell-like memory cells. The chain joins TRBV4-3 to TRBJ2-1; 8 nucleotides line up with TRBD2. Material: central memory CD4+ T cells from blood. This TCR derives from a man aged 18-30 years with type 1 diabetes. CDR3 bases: TGCGCCAGCAGCCCCGGGGGGGGCCGAAATTACAATGAGCAGTTCTTC. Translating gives CASSPGGGRNYNEQFF.